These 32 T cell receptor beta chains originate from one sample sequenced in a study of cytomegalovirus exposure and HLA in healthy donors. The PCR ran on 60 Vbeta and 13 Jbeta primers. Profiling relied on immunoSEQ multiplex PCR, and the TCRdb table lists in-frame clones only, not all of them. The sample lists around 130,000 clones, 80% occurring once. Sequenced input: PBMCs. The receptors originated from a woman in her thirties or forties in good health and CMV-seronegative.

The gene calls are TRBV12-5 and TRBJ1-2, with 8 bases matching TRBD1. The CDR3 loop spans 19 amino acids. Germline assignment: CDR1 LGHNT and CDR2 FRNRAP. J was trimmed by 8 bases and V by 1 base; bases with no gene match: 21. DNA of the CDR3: TGTGCTAGTGGTTTGGGCGGCGGGACAGGAGACGGGTTCGTGAAAGGCTACACCTTC. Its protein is CASGLGGGTGDGFVKGYTF.

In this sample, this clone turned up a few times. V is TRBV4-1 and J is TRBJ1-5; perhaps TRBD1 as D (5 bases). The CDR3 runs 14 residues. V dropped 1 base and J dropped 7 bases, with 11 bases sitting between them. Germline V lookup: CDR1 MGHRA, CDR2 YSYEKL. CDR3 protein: CASSQAGPGQPQHF. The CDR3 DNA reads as TGCGCCAGCAGCCAAGCAGGGCCCGGGCAGCCCCAGCATTTT.

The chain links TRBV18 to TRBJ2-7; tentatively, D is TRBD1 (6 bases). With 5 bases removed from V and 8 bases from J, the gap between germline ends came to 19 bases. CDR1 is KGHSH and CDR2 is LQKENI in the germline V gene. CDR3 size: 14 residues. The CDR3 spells CASSEAQTGGKQYF. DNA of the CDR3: TGTGCCAGCTCAGAGGCGCAGACAGGTGGTAAGCAGTACTTC.

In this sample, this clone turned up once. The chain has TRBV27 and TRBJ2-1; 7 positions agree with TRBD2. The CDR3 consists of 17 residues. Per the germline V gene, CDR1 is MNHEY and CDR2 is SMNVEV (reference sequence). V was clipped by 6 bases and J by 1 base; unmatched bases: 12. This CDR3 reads CASRSDRLAISYNEQFF. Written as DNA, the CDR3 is TGTGCCAGCAGGTCCGATAGACTAGCCATTTCCTACAATGAGCAGTTCTTC.

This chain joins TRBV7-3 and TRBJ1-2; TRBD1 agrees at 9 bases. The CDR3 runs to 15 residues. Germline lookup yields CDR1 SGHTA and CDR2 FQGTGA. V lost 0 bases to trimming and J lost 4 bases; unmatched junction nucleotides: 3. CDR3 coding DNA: TGTGCCAGCAGCTTAACTAGGACAGGGGCCTATGGCTACACCTTC. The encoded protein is CASSLTRTGAYGYTF.

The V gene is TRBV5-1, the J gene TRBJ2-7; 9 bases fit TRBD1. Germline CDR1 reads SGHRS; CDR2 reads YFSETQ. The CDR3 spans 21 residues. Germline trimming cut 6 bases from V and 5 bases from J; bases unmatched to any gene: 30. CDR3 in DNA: TGCGCCAGCACCTTCTCAGTGAACCCGGGACAGGGACCTCTTTCTCTCAACGAGCAGTACTTC. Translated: CASTFSVNPGQGPLSLNEQYF.

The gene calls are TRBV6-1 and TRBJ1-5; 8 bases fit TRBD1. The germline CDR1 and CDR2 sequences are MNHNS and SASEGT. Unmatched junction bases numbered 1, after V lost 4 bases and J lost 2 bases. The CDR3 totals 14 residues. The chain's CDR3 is CASSAGQGNQPQHF. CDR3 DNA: TGTGCCAGCAGTGCGGGACAGGGCAATCAGCCCCAGCATTTT.

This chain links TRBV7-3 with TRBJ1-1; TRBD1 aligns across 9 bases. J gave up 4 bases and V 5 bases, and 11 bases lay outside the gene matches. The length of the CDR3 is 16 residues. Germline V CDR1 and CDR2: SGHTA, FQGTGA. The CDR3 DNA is TGTGCCAGCAGCCCCAGGACAGGGGCCTTGATCACTGAAGCTTTCTTT. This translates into CASSPRTGALITEAFF.

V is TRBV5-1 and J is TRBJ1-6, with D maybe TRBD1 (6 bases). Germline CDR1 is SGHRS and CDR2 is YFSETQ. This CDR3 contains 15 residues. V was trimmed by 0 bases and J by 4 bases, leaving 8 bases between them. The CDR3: CASSLEDSYNSPLHF. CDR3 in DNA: TGCGCCAGCAGCTTGGAGGACAGTTATAATTCACCCCTCCACTTT.

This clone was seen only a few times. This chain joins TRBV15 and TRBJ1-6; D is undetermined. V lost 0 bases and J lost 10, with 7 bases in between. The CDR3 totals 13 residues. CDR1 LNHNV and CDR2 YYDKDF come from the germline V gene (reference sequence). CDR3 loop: CATSRDPVSPLHF. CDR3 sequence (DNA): TGTGCCACCAGCAGAGATCCGGTCTCACCCCTCCACTTT. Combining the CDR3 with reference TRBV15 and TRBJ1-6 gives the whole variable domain DAMVIQNPRYQVTQFGKPVTLSCSQTLNHNVMYWYQQKSSQAPKLLFHYYDKDFNNEADTPDNFQSRRPNTSFCFLDIRSPGLGDTAMYLCATSRDPVSPLHFGNGTRLTVT.

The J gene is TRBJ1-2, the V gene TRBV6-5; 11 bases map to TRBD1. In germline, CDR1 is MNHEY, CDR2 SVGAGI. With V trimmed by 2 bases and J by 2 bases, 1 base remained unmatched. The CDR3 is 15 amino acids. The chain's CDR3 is CASSYGTGGNYGYTF. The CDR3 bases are TGTGCCAGCAGTTACGGGACAGGGGGAAACTATGGCTACACCTTC.

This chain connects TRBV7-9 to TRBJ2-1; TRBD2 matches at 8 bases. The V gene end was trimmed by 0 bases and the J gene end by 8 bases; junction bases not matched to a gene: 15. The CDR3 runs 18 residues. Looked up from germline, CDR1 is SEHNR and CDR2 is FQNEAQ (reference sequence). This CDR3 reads CASSLASGTYGLEDEQFF. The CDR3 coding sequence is TGTGCCAGCAGCTTAGCTAGCGGGACTTACGGCTTAGAGGATGAGCAGTTCTTC.

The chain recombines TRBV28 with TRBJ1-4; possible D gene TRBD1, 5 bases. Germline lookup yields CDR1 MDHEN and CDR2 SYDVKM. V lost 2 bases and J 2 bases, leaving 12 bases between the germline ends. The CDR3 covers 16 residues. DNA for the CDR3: TGTGCCAGCAGTTTACCCGGGGGTCGCACTAATGAAAAACTGTTTTTT. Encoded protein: CASSLPGGRTNEKLFF.

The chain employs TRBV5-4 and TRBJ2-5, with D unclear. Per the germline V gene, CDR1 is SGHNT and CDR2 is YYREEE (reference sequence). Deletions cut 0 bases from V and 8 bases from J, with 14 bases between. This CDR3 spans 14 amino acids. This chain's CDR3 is CASSLDGYYGTQYF. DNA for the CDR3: TGTGCCAGCAGCTTGGACGGGTACTATGGTACCCAGTACTTC.

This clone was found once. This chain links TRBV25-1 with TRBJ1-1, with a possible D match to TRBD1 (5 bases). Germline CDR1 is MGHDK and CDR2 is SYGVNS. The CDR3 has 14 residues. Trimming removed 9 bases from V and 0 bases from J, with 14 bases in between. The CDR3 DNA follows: TGTGCCAGTTCCTCCGGGGGGGTGAACACTGAAGCTTTCTTT. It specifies CASSSGGVNTEAFF.

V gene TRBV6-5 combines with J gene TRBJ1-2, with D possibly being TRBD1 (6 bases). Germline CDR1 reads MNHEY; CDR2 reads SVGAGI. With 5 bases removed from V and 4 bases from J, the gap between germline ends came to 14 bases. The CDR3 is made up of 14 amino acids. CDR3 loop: CASSPWGGAYGYTF. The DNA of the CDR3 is TGTGCCAGCAGTCCCTGGGGGGGGGCCTATGGCTACACCTTC.

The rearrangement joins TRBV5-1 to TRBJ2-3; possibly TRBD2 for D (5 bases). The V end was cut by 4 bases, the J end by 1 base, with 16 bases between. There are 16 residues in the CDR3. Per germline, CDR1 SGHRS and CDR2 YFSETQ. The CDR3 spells CASSPGVTGGTDTQYF. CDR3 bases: TGCGCCAGCAGCCCAGGAGTTACCGGGGGCACAGATACGCAGTATTTT.

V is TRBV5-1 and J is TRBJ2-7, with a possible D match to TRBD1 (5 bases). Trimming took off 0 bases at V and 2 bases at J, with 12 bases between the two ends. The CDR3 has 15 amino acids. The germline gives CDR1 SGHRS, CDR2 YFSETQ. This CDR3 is CASSLAGQGPYEQYF. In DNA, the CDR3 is TGCGCCAGCAGCTTGGCCGGGCAGGGCCCCTACGAGCAGTACTTC. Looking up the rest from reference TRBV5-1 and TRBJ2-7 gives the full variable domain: KAGVTQTPRYLIKTRGQQVTLSCSPISGHRSVSWYQQTPGQGLQFLFEYFSETQRNKGNFPGRFSGRQFSNSRSEMNVSTLELGDSALYLCASSLAGQGPYEQYFGPGTRLTVT.

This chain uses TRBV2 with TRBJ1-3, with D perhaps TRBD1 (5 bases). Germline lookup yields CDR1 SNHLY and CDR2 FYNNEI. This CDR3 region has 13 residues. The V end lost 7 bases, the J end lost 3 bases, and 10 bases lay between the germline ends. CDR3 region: CASIPRDGNTIYF. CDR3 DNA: TGTGCCAGCATCCCCAGGGATGGAAACACCATATATTTT.

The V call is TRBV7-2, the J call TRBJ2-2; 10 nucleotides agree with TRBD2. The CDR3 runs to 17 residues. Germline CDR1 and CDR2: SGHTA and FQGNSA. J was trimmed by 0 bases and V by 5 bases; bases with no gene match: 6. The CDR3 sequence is CASSRRGLATNTGELFF. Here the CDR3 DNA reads TGTGCCAGCAGCCGCAGGGGACTAGCGACGAACACCGGGGAGCTGTTTTTT.

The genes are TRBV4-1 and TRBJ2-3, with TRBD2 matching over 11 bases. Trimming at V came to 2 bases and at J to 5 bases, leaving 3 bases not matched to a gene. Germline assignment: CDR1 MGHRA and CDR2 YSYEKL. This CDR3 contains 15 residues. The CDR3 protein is CASSQIGLAGDTQYF. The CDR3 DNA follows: TGCGCCAGCAGCCAAATCGGACTAGCGGGAGATACGCAGTATTTT.

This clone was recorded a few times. CDR3 bases: TGCGCCAGCAGCCCGGGACTAGCGGGAGTCGGCGAGCAGTACTTC. It codes for CASSPGLAGVGEQYF. This chain joins TRBV5-1 and TRBJ2-7; 14 bases line up with TRBD2. V dropped 4 bases and J dropped 6; count of bases not matched to a gene: 6. Germline V lookup: CDR1 SGHRS, CDR2 YFSETQ. CDR3 length equals 15 residues.

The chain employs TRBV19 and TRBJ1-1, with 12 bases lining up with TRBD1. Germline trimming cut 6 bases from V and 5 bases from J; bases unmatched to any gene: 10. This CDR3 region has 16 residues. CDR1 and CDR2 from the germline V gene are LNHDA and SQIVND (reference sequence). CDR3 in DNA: TGTGCCAGTAGGCCCGGGACAGGGGGCGTGGGGACTGAAGCTTTCTTT. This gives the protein CASRPGTGGVGTEAFF.

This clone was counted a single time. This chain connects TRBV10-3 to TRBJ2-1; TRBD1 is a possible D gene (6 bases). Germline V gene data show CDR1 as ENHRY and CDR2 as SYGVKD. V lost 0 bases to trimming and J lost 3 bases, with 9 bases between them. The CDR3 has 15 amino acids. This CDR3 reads CAISESARGYNEQFF. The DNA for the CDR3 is TGTGCCATCAGTGAGTCGGCCAGGGGCTACAATGAGCAGTTCTTC.

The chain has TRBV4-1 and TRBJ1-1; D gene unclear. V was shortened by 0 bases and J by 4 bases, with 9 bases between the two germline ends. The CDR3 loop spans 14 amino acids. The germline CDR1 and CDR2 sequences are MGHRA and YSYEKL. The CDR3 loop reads CASSQDPQFTEAFF. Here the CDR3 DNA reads TGCGCCAGCAGCCAAGATCCACAGTTCACTGAAGCTTTCTTT.

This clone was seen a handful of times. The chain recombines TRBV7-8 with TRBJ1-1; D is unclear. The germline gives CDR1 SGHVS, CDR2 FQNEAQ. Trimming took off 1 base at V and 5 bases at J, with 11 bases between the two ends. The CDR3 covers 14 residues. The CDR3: CASSLVFRETEAFF. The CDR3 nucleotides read TGTGCCAGCAGCTTAGTTTTCCGGGAGACTGAAGCTTTCTTT.

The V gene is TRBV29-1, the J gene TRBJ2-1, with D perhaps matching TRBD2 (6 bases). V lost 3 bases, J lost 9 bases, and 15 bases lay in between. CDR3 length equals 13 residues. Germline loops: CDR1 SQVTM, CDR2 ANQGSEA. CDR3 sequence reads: CSVDLSGASEQFF. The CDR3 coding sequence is TGCAGCGTTGATTTGTCGGGAGCTAGTGAGCAGTTCTTC.

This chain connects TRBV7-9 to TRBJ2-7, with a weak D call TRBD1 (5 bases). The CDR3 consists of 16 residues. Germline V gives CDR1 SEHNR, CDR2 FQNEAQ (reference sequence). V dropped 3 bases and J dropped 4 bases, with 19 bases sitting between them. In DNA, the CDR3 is TGTGCCAGCAGCTTTATAATCAGGGCCGGTCAGTACGAGCAGTACTTC. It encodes CASSFIIRAGQYEQYF.

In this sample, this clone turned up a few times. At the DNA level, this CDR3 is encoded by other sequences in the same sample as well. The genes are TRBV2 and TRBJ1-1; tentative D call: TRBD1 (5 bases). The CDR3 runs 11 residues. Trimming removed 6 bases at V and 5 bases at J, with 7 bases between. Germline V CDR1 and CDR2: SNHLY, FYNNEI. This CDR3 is CASRSGTEAFF. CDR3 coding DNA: TGTGCCAGCAGATCAGGGACTGAAGCTTTCTTT. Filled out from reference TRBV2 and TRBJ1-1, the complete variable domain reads EPEVTQTPSHQVTQMGQEVILRCVPISNHLYFYWYRQILGQKVEFLVSFYNNEISEKSEIFDDQFSVERPDGSNFTLKIRSTKLEDSAMYFCASRSGTEAFFGQGTRLTVV.

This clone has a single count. This CDR3 is CSVEDRQASSYNEQFF. The CDR3 bases are TGCAGCGTTGAAGATCGGCAGGCCAGCTCCTACAATGAGCAGTTCTTC. V usage is TRBV29-1 and J usage is TRBJ2-1; D not resolved. V lost 0 bases and J lost 0, with 12 bases in between. There are 16 residues in the CDR3. CDR1 and CDR2 (germline): SQVTM, ANQGSEA.

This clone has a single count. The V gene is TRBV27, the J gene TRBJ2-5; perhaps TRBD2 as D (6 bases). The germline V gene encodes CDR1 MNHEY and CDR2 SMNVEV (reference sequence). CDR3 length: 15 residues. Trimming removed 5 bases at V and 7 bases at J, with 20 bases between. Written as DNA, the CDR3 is TGTGCCAGCAGTCCCCGGGGGACCGGCGCGTCGACCCAGTACTTC. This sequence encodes CASSPRGTGASTQYF.

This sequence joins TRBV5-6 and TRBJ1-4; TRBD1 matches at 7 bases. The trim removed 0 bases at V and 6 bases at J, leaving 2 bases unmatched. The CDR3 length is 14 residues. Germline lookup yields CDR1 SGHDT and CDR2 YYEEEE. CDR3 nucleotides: TGTGCCAGCAGCTTGGGACAGGGATATGAAAAACTGTTTTTT. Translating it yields CASSLGQGYEKLFF.